This TCR beta chain was recovered during a study of CD8+CD57+ T cells in acquired aplastic anemia. This clonotype was seen many times. Template material for TCR beta VDJ and CDR3 profiling consisted of genomic DNA. TCRdb recomputed calls from the reads with MiXCR, one row per CDR3 protein. This table holds 150,000 to 200,000 distinct CDR3 sequences, approximately 49% found once. CDR1 SGHKS and CDR2 YYEKEE come from the germline V gene (reference sequence). The CDR3 has 14 amino acids. V dropped 0 bases and J dropped 1 base, with 4 bases sitting between them. The receptor was isolated from a human donor in good health. Sequenced: sorted CD4+, CD8+, or CD8+CD57+ T cells (not recorded which) from PBMCs. The chain is built from TRBV5-5 and TRBJ2-2; no firm D call. The CDR3, as DNA: TGTGCCAGCAGCTTGGTACGGAACACCGGGGAGCTGTTTTTT. Its protein product is CASSLVRNTGELFF.